Included here is one T cell receptor (beta chain) sequence, with context. TCRdb's table, derived via immunoSEQ multiplex PCR, lists solely in-frame clones and lacks some. The sample has about 25,000 clones, approximately 84% seen once. The CDR3 contains 14 residues. The germline V gene encodes CDR1 MNHEY and CDR2 SVGAGI. J lost 7 bases, V lost 0 bases, and 4 bases had no gene match. The sample belongs to a study of PD-1 blockade in mismatch repair-deficient tumors. Source: PBMCs, taken before pembrolizumab treatment. The clonotype originates from an adult with mismatch repair-deficient cancer. This chain connects TRBV6-5 to TRBJ2-3; 7 nucleotides line up with TRBD2. DNA for the CDR3: TGTGCCAGCAGTTACTCCACTAGCGCCCATACGCAGTATTTT. This codes for CASSYSTSAHTQYF.